This TCR beta chain was identified in a study of shared clonotypes between healthy human individuals. The V gene lost 4 bases and the J gene lost 2 bases, with 14 bases spanning the gap. This CDR3 comprises 15 residues. The germline CDR1 and CDR2 sequences are ENHRY and SYGVKD. This table comes from immunoSEQ multiplex PCR, and its TCRdb copy is limited to in-frame clones, with some not included. The table lists under 1,900,000 clones, 98% of them singletons. The donors, healthy adults who were HIV-negative, had experienced no recent acute infections or vaccinations. This clone has a single count. The target antigen is unknown. The study's findings and limits: The rarefaction results pointed to incomplete sorted-subset sequencing despite large depth.

The chain is built from TRBV10-3 and TRBJ1-2, with D maybe TRBD1 (6 bases). The source material was naive CD4+ T cells sorted from blood. Sample subset: CD45RA+ positively selected. The sequence was obtained from a man aged 25 to 40 in good health. CDR3 DNA: TGTGCCATCAGTGTTCCGGGACAACCCAACTATGGCTACACCTTC. Its translation: CAISVPGQPNYGYTF.